This TCR beta chain appears in the sequencing data of a study of T cell repertoires in cytomegalovirus infection. In its sample, this clonotype was seen many times. Its target is not known. MiXCR, applied by TCRdb to the reads, yields one record per CDR3 protein. The profile shows hundreds of thousands of distinct CDR3 sequences, about a third of them singletons. Regarding the study as a whole: Summed frequency of shared TCR beta families picked out CMV carriers who also had the relevant HLA. CMV-specific TCR beta clonotypes restricted by HLA-C were the ones dominating the ex vivo response.

This TCR was recovered from a human donor in good health (CMV status not recorded). Some clones in this sample may be carry-over from other donors' samples. Sequenced input: PBMCs.

CDR3 sequence (DNA): TGTGCCAGCAGCTTAGACGGGGCCTACAATGAGCAGTTCTTC. Its protein is CASSLDGAYNEQFF. V gene TRBV7-9 combines with J gene TRBJ2-1; D perhaps matches TRBD2 (5 bases). The CDR3 has 14 residues. Trimming pared 1 base from V and 2 bases from J, leaving 6 bases between. The germline V gene encodes CDR1 SEHNR and CDR2 FQNEAQ (reference sequence).